This T cell receptor beta chain was found in a study of regulatory T cells in long-lasting Graves disease. Study background: Less than 3 months of antithyroid drugs had been taken by newly diagnosed Graves' patients.

This clonotype was seen only a few times. What it recognizes is unknown. Relying on iRepertoire HTBI primers and Arm-PCR of CDR3 regions, the team built TCR beta libraries. TCRdb analysed the multiplex PCR reads with MiXCR anew, one entry per CDR3 protein. This sample has 400,000 to 650,000 distinct CDR3 sequences, with about 16% found just once. CDR3 length equals 14 residues. The V gene's germline CDR1 is LNHNV and CDR2 YYDKDF (reference sequence). Trimming removed 8 bases at V and 1 base at J, with 14 bases between. Time point described: newly diagnosed GD, antithyroid drugs for less than 3 months. PBMCs were the source of the RNA used for TCR sequencing. Findings and limits, study-wide: For persistent Graves' patients, TCR diversity was lower than for newly diagnosed ones. Favoring TRBV28, TRBJ1-2 and TRBJ2-5 was a feature seen in persistent disease.

These records were also assigned to another study, of T cells in Graves' hyperthyroidism and ophthalmopathy.

The V and J genes are TRBV15 and TRBJ1-1; the D gene is possibly TRBD1 (5 bases). This clonotype originated in a woman aged 35-65 years with Graves disease. This material consisted of peripheral blood mononuclear cells (PBMCs), taken at new diagnosis, from a patient treated with antithyroid drugs. The CDR3 here is CATGGGGKNTEAFF. CDR3 coding DNA: TGTGCCACCGGGGGGGGGGGGAAGAACACTGAAGCTTTCTTT. Full variable domain (rest looked up from reference TRBV15 and TRBJ1-1): DAMVIQNPRYQVTQFGKPVTLSCSQTLNHNVMYWYQQKSSQAPKLLFHYYDKDFNNEADTPDNFQSRRPNTSFCFLDIRSPGLGDTAMYLCATGGGGKNTEAFFGQGTRLTVV.